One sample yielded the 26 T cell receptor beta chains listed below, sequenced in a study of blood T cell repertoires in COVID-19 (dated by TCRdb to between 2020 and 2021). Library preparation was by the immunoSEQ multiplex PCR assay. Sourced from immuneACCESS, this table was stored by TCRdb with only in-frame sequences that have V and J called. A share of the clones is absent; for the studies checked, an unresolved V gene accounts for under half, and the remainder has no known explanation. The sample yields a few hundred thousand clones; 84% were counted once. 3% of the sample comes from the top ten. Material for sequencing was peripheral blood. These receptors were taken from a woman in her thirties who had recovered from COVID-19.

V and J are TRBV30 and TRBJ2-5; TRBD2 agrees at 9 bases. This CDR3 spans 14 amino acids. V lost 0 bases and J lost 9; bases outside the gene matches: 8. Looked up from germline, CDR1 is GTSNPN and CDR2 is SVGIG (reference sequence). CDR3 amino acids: CAWSVASGELAQYF. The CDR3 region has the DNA TGTGCCTGGAGTGTGGCTAGCGGGGAATTGGCCCAGTACTTC. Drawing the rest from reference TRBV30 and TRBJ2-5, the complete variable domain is SQTIHQWPATLVQPVGSPLSLECTVEGTSNPNLYWYRQAAGRGLQLLFYSVGIGQISSEVPQNLSASRPQDRQFILSSKKLLLSDSGFYLCAWSVASGELAQYFGPGTRLLVL.

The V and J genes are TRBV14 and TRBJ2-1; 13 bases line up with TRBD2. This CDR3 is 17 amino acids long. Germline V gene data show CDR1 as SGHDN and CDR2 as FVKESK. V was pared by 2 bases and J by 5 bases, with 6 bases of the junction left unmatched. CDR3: CASSQKPGLAGNNEQFF. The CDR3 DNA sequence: TGTGCCAGCAGCCAAAAACCGGGACTAGCGGGAAACAATGAGCAGTTCTTC.

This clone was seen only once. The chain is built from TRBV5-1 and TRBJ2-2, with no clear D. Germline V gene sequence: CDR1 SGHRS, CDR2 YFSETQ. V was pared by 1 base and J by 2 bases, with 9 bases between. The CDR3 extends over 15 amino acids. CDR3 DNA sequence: TGCGCCAGCAGCTTGCAGAGGCCTAACACCGGGGAGCTGTTTTTT. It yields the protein CASSLQRPNTGELFF.

The CDR3 loop is CASSPFGQDYEQYF. The CDR3 bases are TGCGCCAGCAGCCCCTTCGGACAGGACTACGAGCAGTACTTC. The chain has TRBV4-1 and TRBJ2-7; 7 positions agree with TRBD1. V lost 4 bases and J lost 3; bases outside the gene matches: 6. Germline CDR1 is MGHRA and CDR2 is YSYEKL. The CDR3 consists of 14 residues.

CDR3 nucleotide sequence: TGTGCCAGTCAAGGACAGAGGATTACCTACGAGCAGTACTTC. It encodes CASQGQRITYEQYF. The chain links TRBV19 to TRBJ2-7; tentatively, D is TRBD1 (6 bases). CDR3 size: 14 residues. Per germline, CDR1 LNHDA and CDR2 SQIVND (reference sequence). The V and J ends lost 8 bases and 2 bases respectively, with 16 bases between them.

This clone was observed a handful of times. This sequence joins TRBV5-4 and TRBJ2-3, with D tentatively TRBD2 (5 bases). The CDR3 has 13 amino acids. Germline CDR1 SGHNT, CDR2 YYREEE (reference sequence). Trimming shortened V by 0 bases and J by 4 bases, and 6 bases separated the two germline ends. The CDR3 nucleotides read TGTGCCAGCAGCTTGGTGGAGGCAGATACGCAGTATTTT. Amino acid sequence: CASSLVEADTQYF.

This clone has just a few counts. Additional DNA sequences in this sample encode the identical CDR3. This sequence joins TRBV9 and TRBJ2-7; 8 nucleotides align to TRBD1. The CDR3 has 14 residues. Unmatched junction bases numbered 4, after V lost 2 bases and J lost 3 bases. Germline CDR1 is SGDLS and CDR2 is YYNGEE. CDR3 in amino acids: CASSVGTGVYEQYF. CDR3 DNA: TGTGCCAGCAGCGTGGGGACAGGAGTCTACGAGCAGTACTTC.

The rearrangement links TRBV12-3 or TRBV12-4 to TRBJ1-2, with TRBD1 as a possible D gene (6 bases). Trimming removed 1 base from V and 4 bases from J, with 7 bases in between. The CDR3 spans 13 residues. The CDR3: CASSLVQGYGYTF. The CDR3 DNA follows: TGTGCCAGCAGTTTAGTACAGGGCTATGGCTACACCTTC.

The CDR3 region is CASSPGQGTSGRRETQYF. The CDR3 bases are TGTGCCAGCAGTCCGGGACAGGGGACTAGCGGGAGGAGGGAGACCCAGTACTTC. J is TRBJ2-5 and V is TRBV28; TRBD2 aligns across 15 bases. Germline CDR1 and CDR2: MDHEN and SYDVKM. V gave up 5 bases and J gave up 5 bases; unmatched junction bases: 12. The CDR3 has 18 residues. Full variable domain (missing parts from reference TRBV28 and TRBJ2-5): DVKVTQSSRYLVKRTGEKVFLECVQDMDHENMFWYRQDPGLGLRLIYFSYDVKMKEKGDIPEGYSVSREKKERFSLILESASTNQTSMYLCASSPGQGTSGRRETQYFGPGTRLLVL.

In nucleotides, the CDR3 is TGTGCCAGCAGCCCCTCCCATGGGGGGAGTTGGAGGAATGAGCAGTTCTTC. This gives the protein CASSPSHGGSWRNEQFF. J is TRBJ2-1 and V is TRBV11-2; a weak D match, TRBD2 (6 bases). In germline, CDR1 is SGHAT, CDR2 FQNNGV. With 5 bases removed from V and 7 bases from J, the gap between germline ends came to 24 bases. The CDR3 totals 17 residues.

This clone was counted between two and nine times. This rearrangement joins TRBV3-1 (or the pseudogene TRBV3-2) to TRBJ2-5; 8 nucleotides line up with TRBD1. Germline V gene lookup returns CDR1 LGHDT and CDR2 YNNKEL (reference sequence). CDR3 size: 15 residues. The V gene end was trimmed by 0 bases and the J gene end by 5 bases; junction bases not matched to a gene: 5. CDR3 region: CASSQEGRGPETQYF. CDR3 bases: TGTGCCAGCAGCCAAGAAGGCAGGGGGCCCGAGACCCAGTACTTC.

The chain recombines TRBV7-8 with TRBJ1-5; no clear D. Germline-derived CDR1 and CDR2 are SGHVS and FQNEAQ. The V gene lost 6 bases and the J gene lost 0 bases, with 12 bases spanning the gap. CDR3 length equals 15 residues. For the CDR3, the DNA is TGTGCCAGCAGTCCTCAGATTAATAGCAATCAGCCCCAGCATTTT. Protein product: CASSPQINSNQPQHF.

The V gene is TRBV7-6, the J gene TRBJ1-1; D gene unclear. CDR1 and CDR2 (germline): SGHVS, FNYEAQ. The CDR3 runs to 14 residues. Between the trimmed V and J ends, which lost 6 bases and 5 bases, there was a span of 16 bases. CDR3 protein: CASRETGGLTEAFF. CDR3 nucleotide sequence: TGTGCCAGCAGAGAAACGGGAGGGTTAACTGAAGCTTTCTTT.

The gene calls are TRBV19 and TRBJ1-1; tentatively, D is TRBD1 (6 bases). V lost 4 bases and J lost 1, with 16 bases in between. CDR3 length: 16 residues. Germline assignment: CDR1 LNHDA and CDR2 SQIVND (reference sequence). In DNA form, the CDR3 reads TGTGCCAGTAGTAAGGGGAGACAGGTGAAGAACACTGAAGCTTTCTTT. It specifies CASSKGRQVKNTEAFF.

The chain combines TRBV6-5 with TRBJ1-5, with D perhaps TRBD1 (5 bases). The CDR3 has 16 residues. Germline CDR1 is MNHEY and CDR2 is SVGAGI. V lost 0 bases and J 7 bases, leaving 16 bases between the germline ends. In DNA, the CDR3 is TGTGCCAGCAGTTACTCGCCAGGGATGTTGACCCAGCCCCAGCATTTT. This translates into CASSYSPGMLTQPQHF.

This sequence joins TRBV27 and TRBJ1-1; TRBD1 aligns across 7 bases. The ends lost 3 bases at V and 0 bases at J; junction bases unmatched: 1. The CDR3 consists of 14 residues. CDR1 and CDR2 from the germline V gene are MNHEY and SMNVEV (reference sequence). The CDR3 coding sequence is TGTGCCAGCAGTTTGGACAGGCTGAACACTGAAGCTTTCTTT. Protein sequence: CASSLDRLNTEAFF.

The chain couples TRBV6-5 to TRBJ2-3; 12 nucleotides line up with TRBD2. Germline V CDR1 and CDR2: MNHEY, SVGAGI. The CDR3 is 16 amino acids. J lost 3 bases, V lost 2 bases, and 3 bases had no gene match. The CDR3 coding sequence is TGTGCCAGCAGTTACGCGACTAGCGGGAGAACAGATACGCAGTATTTT. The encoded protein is CASSYATSGRTDTQYF.

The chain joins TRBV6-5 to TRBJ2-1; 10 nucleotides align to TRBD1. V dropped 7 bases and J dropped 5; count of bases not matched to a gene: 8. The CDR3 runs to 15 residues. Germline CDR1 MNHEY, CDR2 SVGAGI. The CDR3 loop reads CASTSWTGGDNEQFF. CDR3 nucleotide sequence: TGTGCCAGCACCTCTTGGACAGGGGGGGACAATGAGCAGTTCTTC.

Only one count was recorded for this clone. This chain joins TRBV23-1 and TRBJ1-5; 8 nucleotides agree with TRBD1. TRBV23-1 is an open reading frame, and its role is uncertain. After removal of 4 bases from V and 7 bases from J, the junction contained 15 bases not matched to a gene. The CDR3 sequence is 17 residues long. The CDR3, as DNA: TGCGCCAGCAGTCCAAATTCACAGGGGGGGTTAGGGCAGCCCCAGCATTTT. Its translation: CASSPNSQGGLGQPQHF.

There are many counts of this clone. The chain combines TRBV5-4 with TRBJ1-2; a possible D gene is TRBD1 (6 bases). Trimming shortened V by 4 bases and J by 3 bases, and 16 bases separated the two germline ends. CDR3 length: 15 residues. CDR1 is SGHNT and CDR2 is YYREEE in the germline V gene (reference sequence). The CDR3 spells CASSNTGDNYYGYTF. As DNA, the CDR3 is TGTGCCAGCAGCAACACCGGGGACAACTACTATGGCTACACCTTC.

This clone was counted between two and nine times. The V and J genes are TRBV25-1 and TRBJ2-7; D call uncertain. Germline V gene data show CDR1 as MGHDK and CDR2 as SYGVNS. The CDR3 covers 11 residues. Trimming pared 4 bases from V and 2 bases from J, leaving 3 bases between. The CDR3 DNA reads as TGTGCCAGCAGTGTCACCTACGAGCAGTACTTC. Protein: CASSVTYEQYF.

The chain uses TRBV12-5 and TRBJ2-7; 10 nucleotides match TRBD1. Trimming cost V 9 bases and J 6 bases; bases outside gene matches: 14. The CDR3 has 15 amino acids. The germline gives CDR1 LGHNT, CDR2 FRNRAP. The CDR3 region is CASAPQPGQGSEQYF. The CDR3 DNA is TGTGCTAGCGCTCCCCAACCGGGACAGGGGTCCGAGCAGTACTTC.

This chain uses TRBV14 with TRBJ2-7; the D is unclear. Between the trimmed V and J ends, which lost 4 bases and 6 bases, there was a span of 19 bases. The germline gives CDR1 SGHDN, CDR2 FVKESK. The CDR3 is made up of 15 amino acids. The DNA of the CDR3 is TGTGCCAGCAGCCCGACCCCCCAAAGAGGCCTCGAGCAGTACTTC. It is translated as CASSPTPQRGLEQYF. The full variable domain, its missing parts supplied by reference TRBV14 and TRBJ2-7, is EAGVTQFPSHSVIEKGQTVTLRCDPISGHDNLYWYRRVMGKEIKFLLHFVKESKQDESGMPNNRFLAERTGGTYSTLKVQPAELEDSGVYFCASSPTPQRGLEQYFGPGTRLTVT.

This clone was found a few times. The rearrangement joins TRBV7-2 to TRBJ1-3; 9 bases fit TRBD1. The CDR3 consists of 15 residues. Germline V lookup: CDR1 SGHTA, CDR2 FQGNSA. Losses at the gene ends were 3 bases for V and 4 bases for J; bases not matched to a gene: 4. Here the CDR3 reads CASSFTGTGGNTIYF. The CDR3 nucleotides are TGTGCCAGCAGCTTTACCGGGACAGGGGGAAACACCATATATTTT.

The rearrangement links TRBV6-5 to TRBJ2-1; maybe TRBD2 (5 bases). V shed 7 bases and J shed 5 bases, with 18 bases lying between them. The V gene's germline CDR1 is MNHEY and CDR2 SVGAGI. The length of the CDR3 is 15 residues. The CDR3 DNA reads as TGTGCCAGCAAGGCCCCCGGCGAGGGAAACAATGAGCAGTTCTTC. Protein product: CASKAPGEGNNEQFF.

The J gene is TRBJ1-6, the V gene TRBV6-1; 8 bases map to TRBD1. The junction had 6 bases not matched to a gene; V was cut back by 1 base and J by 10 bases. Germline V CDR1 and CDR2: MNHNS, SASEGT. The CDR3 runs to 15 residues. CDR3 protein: CASSEDPGGESPLHF. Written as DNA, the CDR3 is TGTGCCAGCAGTGAAGACCCAGGGGGCGAATCACCCCTCCACTTT.